This TCR beta chain was captured in a study of control samples from healthy donors and cancer patients. Per the germline V gene, CDR1 is LNHDA and CDR2 is SQIVND (reference sequence). The V segment lost 4 bases and the J segment 0 bases; nucleotides outside the gene matches: 10. The CDR3 sequence is 18 residues long. The protocol was immunoSEQ multiplex PCR, while the TCRdb copy is restricted to in-frame clones and leaves out a portion. The data hold 52,000 or so clones, with about 95% observed a single time. Sequencing input: blood. The clonotype was recovered from a young man in good health. The chain employs TRBV19 and TRBJ1-5, with 9 bases that match TRBD1. This CDR3 reads CASSRPGQGFYSNQPQHF. In DNA form, the CDR3 reads TGTGCCAGTAGTAGGCCGGGACAGGGATTTTATAGCAATCAGCCCCAGCATTTT.